This TCR beta chain was recorded in a study of CD8 T cells in ankylosing spondylitis. Points from the study as a whole: What appeared characteristic of ankylosing spondylitis blood was a TCR beta motif of fewer than ten highly homologous variants. Disease-linked clones were CD8+ and relatively rare in peripheral blood. Significant enrichment of disease-linked clones was reported in matched ankylosing spondylitis synovial fluid. Some motif variants were previously reported in reactive arthritis synovial fluid and blood.

The authors made TCR beta libraries by quantitative 5'-RACE with molecular barcodes. MiXCR, applied by TCRdb to the 5' RACE reads, yields one record per CDR3 protein. In the table there are under 950,000 distinct CDR3 sequences, over 15% of which are singletons. There are 15 residues in the CDR3. CDR1 and CDR2 (germline): SGHTA, FQGNSA. Trimming removed 3 bases at V and 4 bases at J, with 15 bases between. For this clonotype: Its cognate antigen is unknown.

The sequenced sample was blood, either unsorted or a sorted T cell fraction (not recorded which). The rearrangement joins TRBV7-2 to TRBJ1-2; D unresolved. The TCR was taken from a male donor with ankylosing spondylitis. In DNA form, the CDR3 reads TGTGCCAGCAGCTTGGATCCCTTGGACGGCTATGGCTACACCTTC. Translating gives CASSLDPLDGYGYTF.